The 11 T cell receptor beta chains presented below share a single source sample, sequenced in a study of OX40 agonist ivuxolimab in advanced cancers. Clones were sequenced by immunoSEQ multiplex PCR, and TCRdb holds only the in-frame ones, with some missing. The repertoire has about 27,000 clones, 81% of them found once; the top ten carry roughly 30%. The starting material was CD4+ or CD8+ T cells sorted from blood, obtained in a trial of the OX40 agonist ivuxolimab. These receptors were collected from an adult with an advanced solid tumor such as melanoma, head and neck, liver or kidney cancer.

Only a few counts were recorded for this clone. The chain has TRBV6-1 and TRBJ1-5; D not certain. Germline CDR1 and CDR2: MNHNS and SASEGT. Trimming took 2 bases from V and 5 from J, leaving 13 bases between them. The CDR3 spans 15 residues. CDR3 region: CASSERNEEYQPQHF. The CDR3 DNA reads TGTGCCAGCAGTGAACGGAACGAGGAGTATCAGCCCCAGCATTTT.

The CDR3, as DNA: TGTGCCAGCAGCTTGGTACCCGGGGAGCTGTTTTTT. Its translation: CASSLVPGELFF. The chain joins TRBV5-6 to TRBJ2-2; D unresolved. The CDR3 is 12 amino acids. Trimming removed 0 bases at V and 6 bases at J, with 3 bases between. Germline V lookup: CDR1 SGHDT, CDR2 YYEEEE.

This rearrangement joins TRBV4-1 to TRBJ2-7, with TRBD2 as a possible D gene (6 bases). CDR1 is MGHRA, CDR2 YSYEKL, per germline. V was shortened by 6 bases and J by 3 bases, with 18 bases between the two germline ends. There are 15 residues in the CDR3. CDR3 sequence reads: CASSQLTSSDYEQYF. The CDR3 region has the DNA TGCGCCAGCAGTCAGTTGACTAGTTCCGACTACGAGCAGTACTTC.

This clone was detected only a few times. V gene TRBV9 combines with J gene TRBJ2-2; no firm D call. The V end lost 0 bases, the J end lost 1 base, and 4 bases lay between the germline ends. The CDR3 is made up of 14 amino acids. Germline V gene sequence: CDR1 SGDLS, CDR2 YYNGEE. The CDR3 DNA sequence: TGTGCCAGCAGCGTAGGAGGGAACACCGGGGAGCTGTTTTTT. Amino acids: CASSVGGNTGELFF.

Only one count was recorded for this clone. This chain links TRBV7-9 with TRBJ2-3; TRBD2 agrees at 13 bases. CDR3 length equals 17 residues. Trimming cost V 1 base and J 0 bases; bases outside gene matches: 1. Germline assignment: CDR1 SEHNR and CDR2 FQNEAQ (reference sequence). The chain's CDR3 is CASSLGGLAGSTDTQYF. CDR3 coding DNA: TGTGCCAGCAGCTTAGGGGGACTAGCGGGAAGCACAGATACGCAGTATTTT.

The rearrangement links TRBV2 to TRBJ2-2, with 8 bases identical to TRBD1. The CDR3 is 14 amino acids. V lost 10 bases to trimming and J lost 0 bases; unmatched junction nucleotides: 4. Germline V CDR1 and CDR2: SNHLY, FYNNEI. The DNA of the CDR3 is TGTGCCAACCTGGACAGGGCGAACACCGGGGAGCTGTTTTTT. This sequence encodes CANLDRANTGELFF.

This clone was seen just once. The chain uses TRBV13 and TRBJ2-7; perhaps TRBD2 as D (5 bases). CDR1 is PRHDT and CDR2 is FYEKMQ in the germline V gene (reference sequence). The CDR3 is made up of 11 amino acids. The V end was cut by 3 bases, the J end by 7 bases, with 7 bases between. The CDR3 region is CASSFSGEQYF. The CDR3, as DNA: TGTGCCAGCAGCTTCTCGGGGGAGCAGTACTTC.

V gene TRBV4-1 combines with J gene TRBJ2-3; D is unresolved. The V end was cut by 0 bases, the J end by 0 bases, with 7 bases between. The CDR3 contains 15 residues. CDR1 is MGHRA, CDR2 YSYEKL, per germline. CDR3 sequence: CASSQDGVSTDTQYF. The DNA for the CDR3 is TGCGCCAGCAGCCAAGACGGAGTCAGCACAGATACGCAGTATTTT.

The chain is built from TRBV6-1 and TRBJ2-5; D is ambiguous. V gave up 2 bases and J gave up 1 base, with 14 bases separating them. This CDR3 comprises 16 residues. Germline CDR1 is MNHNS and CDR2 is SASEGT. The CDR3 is CASSESPAAPQETQYF. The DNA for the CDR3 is TGTGCCAGCAGTGAATCGCCAGCAGCCCCCCAAGAGACCCAGTACTTC.

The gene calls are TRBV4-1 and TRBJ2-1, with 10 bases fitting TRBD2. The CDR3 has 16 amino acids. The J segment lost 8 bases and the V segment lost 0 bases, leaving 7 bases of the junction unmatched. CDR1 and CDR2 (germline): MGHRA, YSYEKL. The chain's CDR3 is CASSQEGLAEEDEQFF. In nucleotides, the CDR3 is TGCGCCAGCAGCCAAGAAGGACTAGCGGAGGAGGATGAGCAGTTCTTC.

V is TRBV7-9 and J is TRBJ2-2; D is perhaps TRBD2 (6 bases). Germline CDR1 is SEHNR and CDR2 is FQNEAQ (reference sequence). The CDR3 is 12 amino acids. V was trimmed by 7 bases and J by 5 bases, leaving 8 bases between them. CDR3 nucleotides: TGTGCCAGCAAGGGAGGAACCGGGGAGCTGTTTTTT. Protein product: CASKGGTGELFF.